Below are 21 T cell receptor beta chains sequenced from a single sample in a study of T cells in Graves' hyperthyroidism and ophthalmopathy. Amplified regions were TCR beta CDR3 sequences from RNA transcripts. Initially, a first-round RT-PCR of the TCR CDR3 employed the HTBI primer set. TCRdb reprocessed the multiplex PCR reads via MiXCR and lists one record per CDR3 protein. The table lists around 250,000 distinct CDR3 sequences, just over 14% of them singletons. Sequenced material: blood. The receptors come from a woman aged 40 to 50 with Graves' hyperthyroidism that later progressed to Graves' ophthalmopathy.

This clonotype was seen at least ten times. This chain connects TRBV7-2 to TRBJ1-1, with 10 nucleotides matching TRBD1. Trimming removed 5 bases from V and 5 bases from J; junction bases left unmatched: 8. The length of the CDR3 is 15 residues. From germline, CDR1 is SGHTA and CDR2 FQGNSA. The CDR3 region has the DNA TGTGCCAGCAGCCCCCGACAGGGGGCAGGTACTGAAGCTTTCTTT. Amino acid sequence: CASSPRQGAGTEAFF. The variable domain in full, with the rest retrieved from reference TRBV7-2 and TRBJ1-1, is GAGVSQSPSNKVTEKGKDVELRCDPISGHTALYWYRQSLGQGLEFLIYFQGNSAPDKSGLPSDRFSAERTGGSVSTLTIQRTQQEDSAVYLCASSPRQGAGTEAFFGQGTRLTVV.

This clonotype was found many times. The chain carries TRBV3-1 and TRBJ2-1; TRBD2 agrees at 11 bases. The CDR3 totals 16 residues. The germline gives CDR1 LGHDT, CDR2 YNNKEL (reference sequence). The V segment lost 2 bases and the J segment 10 bases; nucleotides outside the gene matches: 10. The CDR3 nucleotides are TGTGCCAGCAGCCAACTTACTAGCGGGAGTGGGTCAGAGCAGTTCTTC. The encoded protein is CASSQLTSGSGSEQFF.

This clonotype appeared once. The gene calls are TRBV28 and TRBJ1-1; possibly TRBD1 for D (5 bases). V lost 5 bases, J lost 8 bases, and 18 bases lay in between. Germline V CDR1 and CDR2: MDHEN, SYDVKM. The CDR3 length is 14 residues. This chain's CDR3 is CASSPRQKLLEAFF. The CDR3 nucleotides are TGTGCCAGCAGTCCAAGACAGAAACTACTCGAAGCTTTCTTT.

This clonotype was detected many times. The CDR3: CASSRDSLSPLHF. CDR3 coding DNA: TGTGCCAGCAGTCGGGACAGCCTTTCACCCCTCCACTTT. The chain is built from TRBV27 and TRBJ1-6; 7 bases are shared with TRBD1. J lost 9 bases, V lost 5 bases, and 4 bases had no gene match. This CDR3 is 13 amino acids long. Germline CDR1 is MNHEY and CDR2 is SMNVEV (reference sequence).

This clonotype was detected ten times or more. This chain connects TRBV19 to TRBJ2-1, with a possible D match to TRBD1 (5 bases). Germline lookup yields CDR1 LNHDA and CDR2 SQIVND (reference sequence). V gave up 4 bases and J gave up 2 bases, with 12 bases separating them. The CDR3 length is 15 residues. The CDR3 coding sequence is TGTGCCAGTAGTACAGCAGGGTTCCCCTACAATGAGCAGTTCTTC. Its translation: CASSTAGFPYNEQFF.

This clonotype was recorded at least ten times. The rearrangement joins TRBV27 to TRBJ2-2, with D possibly TRBD2 on 6 matching bases. Per germline, CDR1 MNHEY and CDR2 SMNVEV (reference sequence). The CDR3 is 17 amino acids. The germline V and J ends were trimmed by 5 bases and 2 bases, with 18 bases remaining between them. The CDR3 nucleotides read TGTGCCAGCAGTGAGACTAGGCCTGGGGCTAACACCGGGGAGCTGTTTTTT. Translating gives CASSETRPGANTGELFF.

Many counts were recorded for this clonotype. V is TRBV10-3 and J is TRBJ2-2, with D perhaps matching TRBD1 (6 bases). The CDR3 covers 14 residues. CDR1 and CDR2 from the germline V gene are ENHRY and SYGVKD. V was trimmed by 6 bases and J by 1 base, leaving 9 bases between them. This CDR3 is CAISVDRNTGELFF. CDR3 sequence (DNA): TGTGCCATCAGCGTGGACAGGAACACCGGGGAGCTGTTTTTT.

This clonotype was observed many times. This sequence joins TRBV5-1 and TRBJ2-1; D is possibly TRBD1 (6 bases). The germline CDR1 and CDR2 sequences are SGHRS and YFSETQ. Trimming removed 1 base from V and 8 bases from J, with 16 bases in between. The CDR3 sequence is 15 residues long. The CDR3 nucleotides are TGCGCCAGCAGCTTGTTCGTGGGGGCTGCGTATGAGCAGTTCTTC. This translates into CASSLFVGAAYEQFF. Drawing the rest from reference TRBV5-1 and TRBJ2-1, the complete variable domain is KAGVTQTPRYLIKTRGQQVTLSCSPISGHRSVSWYQQTPGQGLQFLFEYFSETQRNKGNFPGRFSGRQFSNSRSEMNVSTLELGDSALYLCASSLFVGAAYEQFFGPGTRLTVL.

There are many counts of this clonotype. This chain joins TRBV30 and TRBJ2-1, with no clear D. The germline gives CDR1 GTSNPN, CDR2 SVGIG (reference sequence). The CDR3 contains 15 residues. V was shortened by 2 bases and J by 2 bases, with 13 bases between the two germline ends. The CDR3 DNA is TGTGCCTGGAGTCAATCTACCCTTACCTACAATGAGCAGTTCTTC. It specifies CAWSQSTLTYNEQFF. Using reference TRBV30 and TRBJ2-1 for the parts outside the CDR3, the full variable domain is SQTIHQWPATLVQPVGSPLSLECTVEGTSNPNLYWYRQAAGRGLQLLFYSVGIGQISSEVPQNLSASRPQDRQFILSSKKLLLSDSGFYLCAWSQSTLTYNEQFFGPGTRLTVL.

This clonotype was seen more than once but under ten times. The J gene is TRBJ2-1, the V gene TRBV19, with D possibly TRBD2 on 5 matching bases. The ends were cut back, 3 bases at V and 4 bases at J, with 13 bases in the middle. Germline CDR1 reads LNHDA; CDR2 reads SQIVND (reference sequence). This CDR3 spans 15 amino acids. The CDR3 loop is CASSMSLAPYNEQFF. The CDR3, as DNA: TGTGCCAGTAGTATGAGCCTAGCACCTTACAATGAGCAGTTCTTC.

This clonotype has ten or more counts. The CDR3 here is CASSYDRAFGSSPLHF. The CDR3 DNA sequence: TGTGCCAGCAGTTACGACAGGGCCTTCGGTTCCTCACCCCTCCACTTT. This chain connects TRBV6-5 to TRBJ1-6, with 7 bases that match TRBD1. The CDR3 consists of 16 residues. The V segment lost 2 bases and the J segment 10 bases; nucleotides outside the gene matches: 11. Germline V gene lookup returns CDR1 MNHEY and CDR2 SVGAGI.

This clonotype has just a few counts. CDR3: CASRQENSYGYTF. The CDR3 DNA reads TGTGCCAGCCGTCAGGAAAACTCGTATGGCTACACCTTC. V gene TRBV12-3 or TRBV12-4 combines with J gene TRBJ1-2; D remains unclear. The CDR3 covers 13 residues. V lost 8 bases, J lost 5 bases, and 15 bases lay in between.

This chain joins TRBV5-1 and TRBJ2-2, with a tentative D call TRBD2 (6 bases). The CDR3 consists of 15 residues. Trimming stripped 4 bases from V and 1 base from J, with 11 bases between. CDR1 and CDR2 from the germline V gene are SGHRS and YFSETQ. This chain's CDR3 is CASSAGLMNTGELFF. Here the CDR3 DNA reads TGCGCCAGCAGCGCGGGACTTATGAACACCGGGGAGCTGTTTTTT.

In this sample, this clonotype turned up many times. The chain recombines TRBV9 with TRBJ2-5; tentative D call: TRBD2 (6 bases). Per germline, CDR1 SGDLS and CDR2 YYNGEE. The CDR3 has 14 residues. The V end lost 3 bases, the J end lost 1 base, and 10 bases lay between the germline ends. CDR3 DNA: TGTGCCAGCAGCGGCGGGACTCTCCAAGAGACCCAGTACTTC. Its translation is CASSGGTLQETQYF.

This clonotype occurred many times. The V and J genes are TRBV5-1 and TRBJ2-7, with TRBD1 matching over 7 bases. Germline CDR1 is SGHRS and CDR2 is YFSETQ. V was clipped by 4 bases and J by 5 bases; unmatched bases: 12. The CDR3 totals 15 residues. The CDR3 bases are TGCGCCAGCAGCGGATTACAGGGGAATGACGACGAGCAGTACTTC. Protein: CASSGLQGNDDEQYF. The full variable domain, completed using reference TRBV5-1 and TRBJ2-7, is KAGVTQTPRYLIKTRGQQVTLSCSPISGHRSVSWYQQTPGQGLQFLFEYFSETQRNKGNFPGRFSGRQFSNSRSEMNVSTLELGDSALYLCASSGLQGNDDEQYFGPGTRLTVT.

This clonotype appeared many times. The chain uses TRBV7-2 and TRBJ2-1, with TRBD2 matching over 12 bases. CDR1 and CDR2 from the germline V gene are SGHTA and FQGNSA. V lost 1 base to trimming and J lost 8 bases; unmatched junction nucleotides: 0. This CDR3 region has 14 residues. The CDR3 region is CASSLGLAGDEQFF. As DNA, the CDR3 is TGTGCCAGCAGCTTAGGACTAGCGGGGGATGAGCAGTTCTTC.

The chain carries TRBV7-9 and TRBJ1-3; D remains unclear. Germline assignment: CDR1 SEHNR and CDR2 FQNEAQ (reference sequence). V was cut by 5 bases and J by 0 bases, with 14 bases left in between. This CDR3 comprises 16 residues. This CDR3 is CASSLDGKVSGNTIYF. The CDR3 DNA follows: TGTGCCAGCAGCCTAGACGGTAAAGTCTCTGGAAACACCATATATTTT.

At least ten counts were recorded for this clonotype. The rearrangement joins TRBV5-1 to TRBJ2-3; the match to TRBD2 covers 13 bases. Germline V lookup: CDR1 SGHRS, CDR2 YFSETQ. Trimming at V came to 0 bases and at J to 3 bases, leaving 1 base not matched to a gene. The CDR3 sequence is 16 residues long. In nucleotides, the CDR3 is TGCGCCAGCAGCTTGGGGACTAGCGGGAGTACAGATACGCAGTATTTT. It specifies CASSLGTSGSTDTQYF.

This clonotype was picked up many times. J is TRBJ1-1 and V is TRBV7-2; weak D call: TRBD1 (5 bases). Germline CDR1 is SGHTA and CDR2 is FQGNSA. V lost 5 bases and J lost 2, with 18 bases in between. There are 16 residues in the CDR3. In DNA form, the CDR3 reads TGTGCCAGCAGCCCGACCGGGACCCCGCACAACACTGAAGCTTTCTTT. Encoded protein: CASSPTGTPHNTEAFF.

This clonotype was detected many times. For the CDR3, the DNA is TGTGCCTGGAGTGATCCGGGGCGGGATACGCAGTATTTT. Amino acids: CAWSDPGRDTQYF. V usage is TRBV30 and J usage is TRBJ2-3; D may be TRBD1 or TRBD2 (5 bases each). Deletions cut 1 base from V and 6 bases from J, with 11 bases between. CDR1 GTSNPN and CDR2 SVGIG come from the germline V gene (reference sequence). The CDR3 runs 13 residues.

This clonotype was seen ten or more times. This rearrangement joins TRBV2 to TRBJ2-7; D call uncertain. V was pared by 3 bases and J by 3 bases, with 15 bases between. This CDR3 spans 15 amino acids. From germline, CDR1 is SNHLY and CDR2 FYNNEI. CDR3 in amino acids: CASSDVTVVFYEQYF. CDR3 sequence (DNA): TGTGCCAGCAGTGATGTGACGGTTGTTTTCTACGAGCAGTACTTC.